The sequence of this TCR beta chain was determined in a study of blood T cell repertoires in COVID-19. Sequencing was performed with immunoSEQ multiplex PCR; in TCRdb, only in-frame clones are kept and a portion is missing. The sample has 200,000 to 250,000 clones, 86% seen once. V lost 7 bases and J 0 bases, leaving 13 bases between the germline ends. The CDR3 has 15 amino acids. Germline V gene sequence: CDR1 MDHEN, CDR2 SYDVKM. The count of this clone is one. The chain combines TRBV28 with TRBJ2-1; the D gene is possibly TRBD2 (6 bases). Sequenced material: peripheral blood. The TCR originated in an elderly man with acute or convalescent COVID-19. The CDR3, as DNA: TGTGCCAGCACCCCGGGACTTAGCTCCTACAATGAGCAGTTCTTC. Translation gives CASTPGLSSYNEQFF.